A single sample is the source of the 4 T cell receptor beta chains below, sequenced in a study of T-cell reconstitution after alpha-beta-depleted transplantation in children (dated by TCRdb to about 2016). The library was produced with PCR. TCRdb names Illumina HiSeq 2500 as the instrument used. Molecular barcoding was employed in the preparation of TCR libraries, with unique molecular identifiers being used to normalize TCRbeta repertoire quantification. The public reads were run again by TCRdb, first through fastp at Q25 and then through MiXCR, and only productive beta chains were kept. Entries are consolidated by CDR3 protein sequence, retaining the most common genes and DNA. The sample table records approximately 270,000 distinct CDR3 sequences; about a tenth of these occur just once. The ten biggest clones cover about a tenth of the sample. The sequencing used PBMCs from the stem cell graft donor, collected from the stem cell graft. The receptor set was obtained from a human donor who donated a stem cell graft to a child with SCID.

This clonotype was picked up a small number of times. The chain employs TRBV10-2 and TRBJ2-3; 10 bases fit TRBD2. CDR3 length: 15 amino acids. Germline V gene data show CDR1 as WSHSY and CDR2 as SAAADI. The trim removed 8 bases at V and 6 bases at J, leaving 11 bases unmatched. The CDR3: CASLERAGGHDTQYF. As DNA, the CDR3 is TGCGCCAGCCTAGAACGAGCGGGGGGGCATGATACGCAGTATTTT.

The V and J genes are TRBV20-1 and TRBJ1-4; D unclear. CDR3 length: 16 residues. Germline values: CDR1 DFQATT, CDR2 SNEGSKA (reference sequence). With 2 bases removed from V and 4 bases from J, the gap between germline ends came to 17 bases. This chain's CDR3 is CSARMFREQLNEKLFF. In DNA form, the CDR3 reads TGCAGTGCTAGAATGTTTAGGGAGCAGCTTAATGAAAAACTGTTTTTT.

This clonotype was observed a few times. This rearrangement joins TRBV5-1 to TRBJ2-1; D is ambiguous. Germline V gene data show CDR1 as SGHRS and CDR2 as YFSETQ. This CDR3 is 14 amino acids long. Trimming left V 4 bases short and J 7 bases short, with 15 bases between. The CDR3 region is CASSPERAGNEQFF. DNA for the CDR3: TGCGCCAGCAGCCCGGAACGGGCCGGGAATGAGCAGTTCTTC.

The chain is built from TRBV5-1 and TRBJ2-7, with TRBD1 matching 7 bases. J gave up 1 base and V 1 base, and 5 bases lay outside the gene matches. Germline CDR1 SGHRS, CDR2 YFSETQ. The CDR3 has 15 amino acids. CDR3 amino acids: CASSLKQGYSYEQYF. The CDR3 DNA is TGCGCCAGCAGCTTGAAACAGGGGTATTCCTACGAGCAGTACTTC.